This entry concerns a single TCR beta chain. This specimen belongs to a study of blood T cell repertoires in COVID-19. CDR1 and CDR2 from the germline V gene are GTSNPN and SVGIG (reference sequence). Trimming removed 2 bases from V and 6 bases from J, with 7 bases in between. There are 11 residues in the CDR3. Sequenced by immunoSEQ multiplex PCR; TCRdb stores in-frame clones only, minus some. The sample includes 200,000 to 250,000 clones, just over 85% of them seen just once. Material: peripheral blood. The chain recombines TRBV30 with TRBJ1-1; no clear D. This TCR derives from a man aged 25 to 40 who had recovered from COVID-19. DNA of the CDR3: TGTGCCTGGAGTTTAGCAGCTGAAGCTTTCTTT. Translating it yields CAWSLAAEAFF.